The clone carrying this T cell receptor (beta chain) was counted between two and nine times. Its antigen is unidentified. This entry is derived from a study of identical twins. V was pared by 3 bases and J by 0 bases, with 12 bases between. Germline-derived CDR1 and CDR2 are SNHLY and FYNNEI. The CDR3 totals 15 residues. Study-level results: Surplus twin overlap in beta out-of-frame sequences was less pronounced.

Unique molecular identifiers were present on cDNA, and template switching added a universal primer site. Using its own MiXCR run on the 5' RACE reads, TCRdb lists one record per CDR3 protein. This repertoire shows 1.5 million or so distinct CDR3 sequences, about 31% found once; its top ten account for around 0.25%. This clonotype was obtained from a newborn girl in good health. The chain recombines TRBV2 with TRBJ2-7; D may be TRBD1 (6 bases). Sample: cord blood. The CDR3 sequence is CASSDWDTSSYEQYF. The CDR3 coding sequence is TGTGCCAGCAGTGATTGGGACACAAGCTCCTACGAGCAGTACTTC.